This T cell receptor beta chain was identified during a study of Graves' ophthalmopathy and Graves' hyperthyroidism (dated by TCRdb to between 2018 and 2020). Study-level background: Peripheral blood was collected before any treatment was given, at the time of initial diagnosis. To tell Graves' ophthalmopathy apart from Graves' hyperthyroidism, and to predict which patients would progress to ophthalmopathy, the study relied on TCR beta repertoire signatures. In total, 135 blood samples were TCR-sequenced: roughly 45 ophthalmopathy, 75 hyperthyroidism and some 17 hyperthyroidism-to-ophthalmopathy patients. To explore V-J signatures distinguishing ophthalmopathy from hyperthyroidism, a discovery set of about a hundred patients (more than 40 ophthalmopathy, over 55 stable hyperthyroidism) was enrolled. An independent validation cohort comprised around 19 hyperthyroidism patients and about 16 patients who later progressed from hyperthyroidism to ophthalmopathy. In about 6 hyperthyroidism patients, the T-cell repertoire of thyroid tissue was compared with the T-cell repertoire of blood. Once sampling was done, hyperthyroidism patients were given methimazole at a starting dose of 30 mg daily, while ophthalmopathy patients were given high-dose intravenous methylprednisolone. The 75 to 100 discovery patients were divided at random into training and test sets in a 7:3 ratio.

The sample holds many counts of this clonotype. It has no known antigen specificity. The input lacks base qualities; no much larger clone sits a single base away. The ophthalmopathy patients had moderately to severely active disease, with a Clinical Activity Score of 3 or higher, a NOSPECS grade of 4 or higher, and a disease duration of less than 3 months. Anyone with other autoimmune diseases, uncontrolled infections, pregnancy or lactation was excluded from the study. Clinical symptoms, serum thyroxine, TRAb, thyroid ultrasound and orbital computed tomography were used for diagnosis. Ficoll-Paque density gradient centrifugation was used to isolate PBMCs from 8.5 to 10 ml of fresh peripheral blood. Trizol reagent was used to extract the total RNA, and its quality was then checked on an Agilent 2100 Bioanalyzer. For repertoire sequencing, the TCR beta CDR3 regions were amplified from RNA transcripts. The first round of RT-PCR was done with HTBI primers and the Qiagen OneStep RT-PCR kit, and was followed by a second round of multiplex PCR, then size selection and purification. Sequencing of the libraries was carried out on an Illumina HiSeq2000 in paired-end mode with 100 bp reads. The authors' pipeline ran thus. SOAPnuke was used to process the reads, removing any read that contained adapters or uncalled bases, had a mean Phred below 15, or lacked an exact match to the constant primer or identifier. High-quality paired reads were merged with COPE v1.2.5. Each unique nucleotide sequence was treated as a clonotype, and MiTCR v1.1 was used to align the clonotypes to the IMGT TRB V, D and J references. Analysis was restricted to V-J combinations with a frequency above 0.0001, which covered roughly 99% of repertoires. For each V-J combination, a TCR clonal expansion and chaos score was defined as F50 clonal expansion divided by the chaos observed in the TCRdist matrix. Welch's t-statistics and random forest were used to reduce the features to about 14 V-J combinations, which were then used as input to a naive Bayes classifier. Thyroid-blood repertoire similarity was quantified with the Morisita-Horn index. The public reads were run again by TCRdb, first through fastp at Q25 and then through MiXCR, and only productive beta chains were kept. Entries are consolidated by CDR3 protein sequence, retaining the most common genes and DNA. In this record, the V and J calls reflect TCRdb's handling and not the investigators' own analysis. The sample table holds over 200,000 distinct CDR3 sequences, of which approximately 29% were seen once. The ten largest clones represent about 9.3% of the sample.

Broad study findings and their caveats: In validation, the model predicted ophthalmopathy progression with over 60% sensitivity and roughly 78% specificity; approximately 12 predicted patients were CT-confirmed with GO in a median of about 6.1 months. Sample size was not statistically predetermined, and group allocation was not concealed from the investigators. Most expanded thyroid clonotypes with a frequency above 0.001 also appeared in blood, which suggests that blood repertoires may reflect the immune response in the thyroid. Ophthalmopathy was separated from stable hyperthyroidism by the 13-signature model with about 88% sensitivity and about 83% specificity in cross-validation and with 80%/75% in the test set.

The CDR3 measures 12 amino acids from cysteine to phenylalanine. This entry keeps only the CDR3 DNA: 36 bases, framed from base 1. V and J are truncated by 11 bases and 4 bases respectively, leaving an intervening sequence of 14 bases. CDR1 MNHEY and CDR2 SVGAGI are derived from the germline V gene. This clonotype was sampled from a man aged 50 or older with Graves' ophthalmopathy. Donor details come from another sample of the same person, matched by shared clones. Recombination connected TRBV6-5 to TRBJ1-2; no confident D gene assignment can be made. What was sequenced was peripheral blood. The CDR3 has the sequence CAGSWRSYGYTF. The DNA reads TGTGCCGGATCGTGGAGATCCTATGGCTACACCTTC.